This T cell receptor (beta chain) was identified during a study of OX40 agonist ivuxolimab in advanced cancers. In the study overall: The mean age was approximately 60 years, ranging from roughly 23 to 80, with 80% to 85% of participants male.

This CDR3 is built from 14 residues. The germline V gene encodes CDR1 SNHLY and CDR2 FYNNEI. Trimming stripped 11 bases from V and 4 bases from J, with 20 bases between. TCRdb keeps only in-frame clones here, not all; method: immunoSEQ multiplex PCR. There are over 60,000 clones in the sample; over 75% occur only once, and over 0.35% lies in the top ten. This sample comprised CD4+ or CD8+ T cells sorted from blood, obtained in a trial of the OX40 agonist ivuxolimab. The chain combines TRBV2 with TRBJ1-1; D is possibly TRBD1 (6 bases). The source of this sequence is an adult with an advanced solid tumor such as melanoma, head and neck, liver or kidney cancer. CDR3: CASREGGPTTEAFF. The CDR3 DNA reads as TGTGCCTCCCGTGAGGGGGGTCCTACCACTGAAGCTTTCTTT.